One and the same sample provided the 15 T cell receptor beta chains below, sequenced in a study of cytomegalovirus exposure and HLA in healthy donors. The PCR employed 60 Vbeta primers together with 13 Jbeta primers. Generated by immunoSEQ multiplex PCR, the TCRdb table keeps only in-frame clones and is missing some. The data show about 200,000 clones, approximately 80% seen once. Sequenced material: PBMCs. These receptors were collected from a middle-aged woman in good health and CMV-seronegative.

The rearrangement uses TRBV1 and TRBJ2-1; TRBD2 is the table's D call and was not checked against the DNA. TRBV1 is designated a pseudogene. The CDR3 is 18 amino acids. The CDR3 DNA follows: TGCACCAGCAGCCCTCGCGGTAGCGGGAGGCCGCCCTACAATGAGCAGTTCTTC. This sequence encodes CTSSPRGSGRPPYNEQFF.

The gene calls are TRBV6-5 and TRBJ1-2, with TRBD1 matching 7 bases. This CDR3 region has 14 residues. J gave up 8 bases and V 0 bases, and 6 bases lay outside the gene matches. From germline, CDR1 is MNHEY and CDR2 SVGAGI. Written as DNA, the CDR3 is TGTGCCAGCAGTTACTCGCAGGGGGTAGGAGGCTACACCTTC. It translates to CASSYSQGVGGYTF.

The sample holds one count of this clone. V usage is TRBV15 and J usage is TRBJ2-4; D is perhaps TRBD2 (6 bases). This CDR3 contains 17 residues. Trimming shortened V by 8 bases and J by 0 bases, and 20 bases separated the two germline ends. Germline V gene data show CDR1 as LNHNV and CDR2 as YYDKDF (reference sequence). The CDR3 loop is CATAGGVQTLAKNIQYF. The CDR3 DNA is TGTGCCACCGCGGGCGGGGTCCAAACCTTAGCCAAAAACATTCAGTACTTC.

The chain carries TRBV7-2 and TRBJ2-5, with TRBD1 matching 7 bases. J gave up 7 bases and V 5 bases, and 10 bases lay outside the gene matches. This CDR3 spans 14 amino acids. From germline, CDR1 is SGHTA and CDR2 FQGNSA. CDR3 in amino acids: CASSPQGSGMTQYF. In nucleotides, the CDR3 is TGTGCCAGCAGCCCACAGGGGTCCGGTATGACCCAGTACTTC.

This clone has more than one count but fewer than ten. The CDR3 nucleotides are TGTGCCAGCAGTGCCCTAGTTAACACTGAAGCTTTCTTT. This codes for CASSALVNTEAFF. The chain joins TRBV6-1 to TRBJ1-1, with no clear D. V lost 4 bases and J 2 bases, leaving 8 bases between the germline ends. Germline values: CDR1 MNHNS, CDR2 SASEGT. This CDR3 is 13 amino acids long.

This sequence joins TRBV25-1 and TRBJ2-2, with a tentative D call TRBD1 (6 bases). Germline loops: CDR1 MGHDK, CDR2 SYGVNS. There are 15 residues in the CDR3. Deletions cut 4 bases from V and 6 bases from J, with 15 bases between. CDR3 in DNA: TGTGCCAGCAGTGGACAGGTCGGGCTCGCCGGGGAGCTGTTTTTT. It encodes CASSGQVGLAGELFF.

This clone has more than one count but fewer than ten. The chain is built from TRBV5-4 and TRBJ2-4; TRBD2 matches 8 bases. The J segment lost 3 bases and the V segment lost 2 bases, leaving 10 bases of the junction unmatched. Germline V CDR1 and CDR2: SGHNT, YYREEE (reference sequence). This CDR3 is built from 17 residues. The CDR3, as DNA: TGTGCCAGCAGCTTTACTAGCGGCAGAGGGGGCAAAAACATTCAGTACTTC. Its translation is CASSFTSGRGGKNIQYF.

Only one count was recorded for this clone. The CDR3 DNA follows: TGTGCCAGCAGCATAAATGGACAGGTCCCCTACGAGCAGTACTTC. It yields the protein CASSINGQVPYEQYF. V usage is TRBV9 and J usage is TRBJ2-7, with 7 bases identical to TRBD1. Germline CDR1 is SGDLS and CDR2 is YYNGEE. The CDR3 extends over 15 amino acids. Unmatched junction bases numbered 9, after V lost 4 bases and J lost 2 bases. Looking up the rest from reference TRBV9 and TRBJ2-7 gives the full variable domain: DSGVTQTPKHLITATGQRVTLRCSPRSGDLSVYWYQQSLDQGLQFLIQYYNGEERAKGNILERFSAQQFPDLHSELNLSSLELGDSALYFCASSINGQVPYEQYFGPGTRLTVT.

The chain employs TRBV6-5 and TRBJ1-1, with a tentative D call TRBD1 (6 bases). The germline V and J ends were trimmed by 0 bases and 10 bases, with 12 bases remaining between them. This CDR3 comprises 13 residues. CDR1 and CDR2 from the germline V gene are MNHEY and SVGAGI. The CDR3 loop reads CASSYSQGHGAFF. The DNA for the CDR3 is TGTGCCAGCAGTTACTCGCAGGGGCATGGAGCTTTCTTT.

This clone was observed a few times. The V call is TRBV7-9, the J call TRBJ2-1; perhaps TRBD2 as D (7 bases). CDR3 length equals 16 residues. Trimming stripped 5 bases from V and 0 bases from J, with 14 bases between. The germline CDR1 and CDR2 sequences are SEHNR and FQNEAQ (reference sequence). CDR3 DNA: TGTGCCAGCAGCAAGGGGGGGACCCTCTCCTACAATGAGCAGTTCTTC. It yields the protein CASSKGGTLSYNEQFF.

This clone was detected once. V gene TRBV25-1 combines with J gene TRBJ1-2; D uncertain. The CDR3 is 13 residues long. CDR1 is MGHDK, CDR2 SYGVNS, per germline. V lost 2 bases and J 3 bases, leaving 7 bases between the germline ends. CDR3 DNA: TGTGCCAGCAGTGAACTTCTATACTATGGCTACACCTTC. Amino acids: CASSELLYYGYTF.

CDR3 in DNA: TGTGCCTGGAGACAGGGATATGCGAATTCACCCCTCCACTTT. Amino acids: CAWRQGYANSPLHF. The chain combines TRBV30 with TRBJ1-6; tentative D call: TRBD1 (6 bases). CDR1 and CDR2 from the germline V gene are GTSNPN and SVGIG (reference sequence). V was clipped by 3 bases and J by 7 bases, with 13 bases between them. The CDR3 has 14 amino acids.

The J gene is TRBJ1-2, the V gene TRBV19, with 7 bases that match TRBD1. The germline V gene encodes CDR1 LNHDA and CDR2 SQIVND (reference sequence). The CDR3 is made up of 14 amino acids. J gave up 8 bases and V 10 bases, and 16 bases lay outside the gene matches. DNA of the CDR3: TGTGCCACTGGGACAGACCTTACAAAGCGGGGCTACACCTTC. Amino acid sequence: CATGTDLTKRGYTF.

J is TRBJ2-1 and V is TRBV30; D not certain. The CDR3 length is 12 residues. Germline lookup yields CDR1 GTSNPN and CDR2 SVGIG (reference sequence). Deletions cut 5 bases from V and 2 bases from J, with 7 bases between. The CDR3 loop is CAWAQTYNEQFF. The CDR3 coding sequence is TGTGCCTGGGCCCAGACCTACAATGAGCAGTTCTTC.

The chain recombines TRBV19 with TRBJ1-2, with D possibly being TRBD1 (5 bases). V lost 3 bases, J lost 5 bases, and 13 bases lay in between. Germline V gene lookup returns CDR1 LNHDA and CDR2 SQIVND (reference sequence). The CDR3 contains 14 residues. CDR3 in DNA: TGTGCCAGTAGTATTCCGGGACTGGAGTATGGCTACACCTTC. It is translated as CASSIPGLEYGYTF.